This TCR beta chain was found in a study of chronic HIV infection and antiretroviral therapy. TCRdb reanalysed the 5' RACE reads using MiXCR and keeps one entry per CDR3 protein. The data hold about 31,000 distinct CDR3 sequences, with roughly 8.7% observed a single time. The CDR3 contains 15 residues. The germline V and J ends were trimmed by 0 bases and 0 bases, with 8 bases remaining between them. CDR1 is KGHSH, CDR2 LQKENI, per germline. This clonotype showed up many times. Sequencing was performed on peripheral blood. This TCR was sampled from an adult who had HIV and had not received antiretroviral therapy, or was an uninfected healthy control (not recorded which). V and J are TRBV18 and TRBJ1-1, with D hard to call. CDR3 in amino acids: CASSPPSQVNTEAFF. The CDR3 DNA sequence: TGTGCCAGCTCACCACCGTCCCAGGTGAACACTGAAGCTTTCTTT.